Below, 22 T cell receptor beta chains from the same sample are listed, as sequenced in a study of cytomegalovirus exposure and HLA in healthy donors. PCR involved 60 Vbeta and 13 Jbeta primers. Assay: immunoSEQ multiplex PCR; the TCRdb copy retains only in-frame clones and omits some. The repertoire holds 150,000 to 200,000 clones, with about 80% as singletons. Sequencing was performed on PBMCs. The source of these receptors is a man aged 50-59 years in good health and CMV-seropositive.

This sequence joins TRBV25-1 and TRBJ1-6; 10 nucleotides agree with TRBD1. The CDR3 spans 17 residues. Looked up from germline, CDR1 is MGHDK and CDR2 is SYGVNS. The ends lost 3 bases at V and 12 bases at J; junction bases unmatched: 14. CDR3 loop: CASSEAGGDRGSRPLHF. CDR3 nucleotide sequence: TGTGCCAGCAGTGAGGCCGGCGGGGACAGGGGATCCAGACCCCTCCACTTT.

This clone has more than one count but fewer than ten. The chain employs TRBV29-1 and TRBJ1-2; perhaps TRBD1 as D (6 bases). V was cut by 6 bases and J by 4 bases, with 12 bases left in between. CDR1 and CDR2 from the germline V gene are SQVTM and ANQGSEA. There are 12 residues in the CDR3. For the CDR3, the DNA is TGCAGCGTCGCCCTAGGGGGCTATGGCTACACCTTC. Its translation: CSVALGGYGYTF.

This clone has more than one count but fewer than ten. This chain joins TRBV15 and TRBJ1-4, with D tentatively TRBD1 (6 bases). The germline V gene encodes CDR1 LNHNV and CDR2 YYDKDF (reference sequence). The CDR3 totals 14 residues. Trimming left V 0 bases short and J 8 bases short, with 10 bases between. The CDR3 DNA reads TGTGCCACCAGCAGAGACCAGGGGTTCGAAAAACTGTTTTTT. It is translated as CATSRDQGFEKLFF.

This chain joins TRBV4-2 and TRBJ1-3; 8 bases fit TRBD1. V gave up 3 bases and J gave up 3 bases; unmatched junction bases: 4. The germline gives CDR1 LGHNA, CDR2 YNFKEQ. The length of the CDR3 is 15 residues. The CDR3 DNA follows: TGTGCCAGCAGCCAGACAGGGGAATTTGGAAACACCATATATTTT. Amino acids: CASSQTGEFGNTIYF.

The chain uses TRBV5-6 and TRBJ2-6; maybe TRBD2 (5 bases). The V end lost 2 bases, the J end lost 4 bases, and 13 bases lay between the germline ends. The CDR3 loop spans 16 amino acids. In germline, CDR1 is SGHDT, CDR2 YYEEEE. As DNA, the CDR3 is TGTGCCAGCAGCTTTAGGGCCAGCGGAGGGGCCAACGTCCTGACTTTC. Translation: CASSFRASGGANVLTF.

This chain joins TRBV7-2 and TRBJ2-1; D not resolved. This CDR3 spans 13 amino acids. V was cut by 3 bases and J by 10 bases, with 13 bases left in between. Germline assignment: CDR1 SGHTA and CDR2 FQGNSA. The CDR3 bases are TGTGCCAGCAGCTTGGTCTCCCAGGTCGAGCAGTTCTTC. This encodes CASSLVSQVEQFF.

J is TRBJ2-3 and V is TRBV18; 10 bases fit TRBD1. Germline CDR1 is KGHSH and CDR2 is LQKENI. The CDR3 loop spans 19 amino acids. V trimming: 3 bases; J trimming: 1 base; junction bases outside the gene matches: 13. The DNA of the CDR3 is TGTGCCAGCTCACCGGGACTTTCGACAGGGGGCCCCGGCACAGATACGCAGTATTTT. It specifies CASSPGLSTGGPGTDTQYF.

The rearrangement links TRBV27 to TRBJ2-7; TRBD1 might be the D (6 bases). V was clipped by 7 bases and J by 2 bases, with 18 bases between them. This CDR3 is built from 15 residues. Germline V gene data show CDR1 as MNHEY and CDR2 as SMNVEV (reference sequence). This chain's CDR3 is CASTEDSSSTYEQYF. CDR3 sequence (DNA): TGTGCCAGCACCGAGGACAGCAGCTCTACCTACGAGCAGTACTTC.

The chain joins TRBV7-8 to TRBJ2-7, with unresolved D. The germline CDR1 and CDR2 sequences are SGHVS and FQNEAQ. V gave up 3 bases and J gave up 2 bases, with 11 bases separating them. The CDR3 loop spans 14 amino acids. The CDR3 bases are TGTGCCAGCAGCTTCTATTCCACTACCTACGAGCAGTACTTC. This gives the protein CASSFYSTTYEQYF. The full variable domain, completed using reference TRBV7-8 and TRBJ2-7, is GAGVSQSPRYKVAKRGQDVALRCDPISGHVSLFWYQQALGQGPEFLTYFQNEAQLDKSGLPSDRFFAERPEGSVSTLKIQRTQQEDSAVYLCASSFYSTTYEQYFGPGTRLTVT.

The chain recombines TRBV28 with TRBJ2-7; 8 bases map to TRBD1. V lost 2 bases to trimming and J lost 5 bases; unmatched junction nucleotides: 5. Germline assignment: CDR1 MDHEN and CDR2 SYDVKM. CDR3 length: 14 residues. CDR3 in DNA: TGTGCCAGCAGTTTAAGGCAGGGGGCCCACGAGCAGTACGTC. Amino acid sequence: CASSLRQGAHEQYV.

The chain couples TRBV7-7 to TRBJ1-2; D is undetermined. Germline V CDR1 and CDR2: SSHAT, FNYEAQ (reference sequence). CDR3 length: 15 amino acids. Trimming left V 5 bases short and J 5 bases short, with 18 bases between. DNA for the CDR3: TGTGCCAGCAGCCCCCTCGAAGCGACTGGTTATGGCTACACCTTC. It translates to CASSPLEATGYGYTF.

The chain uses TRBV6-1 and TRBJ1-1; the D gene is possibly TRBD1 (6 bases). V lost 3 bases to trimming and J lost 4 bases, with 12 bases between them. CDR1 and CDR2 (germline): MNHNS, SASEGT. The CDR3 covers 14 residues. As DNA, the CDR3 is TGTGCCAGCAGTGAGAATGGGGGCCTCACTGAAGCTTTCTTT. This codes for CASSENGGLTEAFF.

J is TRBJ1-6 and V is TRBV27; D might be TRBD1 (6 bases). CDR1 is MNHEY, CDR2 SMNVEV, per germline (reference sequence). CDR3 size: 15 residues. As DNA, the CDR3 is TGTGTTTCCCGCGACGGGGGGGCTAATAATTCACCCCTCCACTTT. As protein: CVSRDGGANNSPLHF.

This clone was seen once. The chain recombines TRBV7-8 with TRBJ2-7; the D gene is possibly TRBD2 (6 bases). The V end lost 1 base, the J end lost 5 bases, and 12 bases lay between the germline ends. Looked up from germline, CDR1 is SGHVS and CDR2 is FQNEAQ. The CDR3 is made up of 14 amino acids. As DNA, the CDR3 is TGTGCCAGCAGCTTAGTAGGGACTGGGGACGAGCAGTACTTC. It is translated as CASSLVGTGDEQYF.

The gene calls are TRBV18 and TRBJ1-1, with TRBD1 matching over 7 bases. This CDR3 is built from 14 residues. V gave up 1 base and J gave up 9 bases; unmatched junction bases: 8. Germline V gene data show CDR1 as KGHSH and CDR2 as LQKENI. This CDR3 is CASSPQSDRAKAFF. CDR3 bases: TGTGCCAGCTCACCACAATCCGACAGGGCCAAAGCTTTCTTT. The full variable domain, completed using reference TRBV18 and TRBJ1-1, is NAGVMQNPRHLVRRRGQEARLRCSPMKGHSHVYWYRQLPEEGLKFMVYLQKENIIDESGMPKERFSAEFPKEGPSILRIQQVVRGDSAAYFCASSPQSDRAKAFFGQGTRLTVV.

The rearrangement joins TRBV5-1 to TRBJ1-3; TRBD1 aligns across 10 bases. Per germline, CDR1 SGHRS and CDR2 YFSETQ. The CDR3 loop spans 15 amino acids. J lost 5 bases, V lost 3 bases, and 5 bases had no gene match. This CDR3 reads CASSWTGGGRNTIYF. In DNA form, the CDR3 reads TGCGCCAGCAGCTGGACAGGGGGAGGAAGAAACACCATATATTTT. Supplemented by reference TRBV5-1 and TRBJ1-3, the full variable domain reads KAGVTQTPRYLIKTRGQQVTLSCSPISGHRSVSWYQQTPGQGLQFLFEYFSETQRNKGNFPGRFSGRQFSNSRSEMNVSTLELGDSALYLCASSWTGGGRNTIYFGEGSWLTVV.

This clone has a single count. The gene calls are TRBV5-1 and TRBJ2-2, with 9 bases that match TRBD1. This CDR3 is built from 16 residues. V lost 4 bases, J lost 1 base, and 5 bases stayed unmatched. Germline CDR1 SGHRS, CDR2 YFSETQ. The CDR3 DNA sequence: TGCGCCAGCAGCCGACAGGGGGGAGGGAACACCGGGGAGCTGTTTTTT. Translation: CASSRQGGGNTGELFF.

A few counts support this clone. The chain links TRBV7-3 to TRBJ2-3, with a possible D match to TRBD2 (5 bases). V was pared by 0 bases and J by 6 bases, with 13 bases between. The CDR3 sequence is 15 residues long. Germline assignment: CDR1 SGHTA and CDR2 FQGTGA. CDR3 sequence (DNA): TGTGCCAGCAGCTTAACGGGAGCCCTATTCGATACGCAGTATTTT. Protein product: CASSLTGALFDTQYF.

The chain is built from TRBV9 and TRBJ2-5, with 7 bases identical to TRBD2. With 7 bases clipped from V and 2 bases from J, the junction kept 5 bases outside the gene matches. CDR1 and CDR2 (germline): SGDLS, YYNGEE. This CDR3 contains 13 residues. Here the CDR3 reads CASSRGVQETQYF. Written as DNA, the CDR3 is TGTGCCAGCTCACGGGGGGTTCAAGAGACCCAGTACTTC.

This sequence joins TRBV5-6 and TRBJ2-1, with 9 bases identical to TRBD2. CDR3 length equals 16 residues. Germline V gene lookup returns CDR1 SGHDT and CDR2 YYEEEE. V shed 0 bases and J 5 bases; nucleotides not matched to a gene: 6. The CDR3 sequence: CASSLALRLADNEQFF. The CDR3 bases are TGTGCCAGCAGCTTGGCCCTTAGACTAGCGGACAATGAGCAGTTCTTC.

The genes are TRBV10-3 and TRBJ2-3; 8 nucleotides align to TRBD2. V lost 2 bases to trimming and J lost 5 bases; unmatched junction nucleotides: 15. From germline, CDR1 is ENHRY and CDR2 SYGVKD. The CDR3 is 18 amino acids. CDR3 region: CAISEGRGSGDLGDTQYF. CDR3 nucleotides: TGTGCCATCAGTGAGGGGCGCGGTAGCGGGGATTTGGGAGATACGCAGTATTTT.

V and J are TRBV5-6 and TRBJ2-7, with D uncertain. CDR3 length equals 11 residues. Germline CDR1 and CDR2: SGHDT and YYEEEE. The germline V and J ends were trimmed by 2 bases and 5 bases, with 5 bases remaining between them. The CDR3 here is CASSFGDEQYV. DNA of the CDR3: TGTGCCAGCAGCTTCGGAGACGAGCAGTACGTC.